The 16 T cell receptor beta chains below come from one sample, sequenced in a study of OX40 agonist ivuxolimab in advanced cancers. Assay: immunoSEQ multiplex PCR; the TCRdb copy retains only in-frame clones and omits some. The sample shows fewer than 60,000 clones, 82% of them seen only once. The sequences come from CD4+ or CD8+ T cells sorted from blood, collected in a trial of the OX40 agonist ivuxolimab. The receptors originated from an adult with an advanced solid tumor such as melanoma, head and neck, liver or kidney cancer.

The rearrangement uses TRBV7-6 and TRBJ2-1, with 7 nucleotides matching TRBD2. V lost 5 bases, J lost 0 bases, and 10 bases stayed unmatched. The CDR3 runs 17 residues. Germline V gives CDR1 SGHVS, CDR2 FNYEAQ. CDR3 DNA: TGTGCCAGCAGCCCCCGAATGGGGGGGTCCTCCTACAATGAGCAGTTCTTC. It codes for CASSPRMGGSSYNEQFF. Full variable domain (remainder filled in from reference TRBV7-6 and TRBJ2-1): GAGVSQSPRYKVTKRGQDVALRCDPISGHVSLYWYRQALGQGPEFLTYFNYEAQQDKSGLPNDRFSAERPEGSISTLTIQRTEQRDSAMYRCASSPRMGGSSYNEQFFGPGTRLTVL.

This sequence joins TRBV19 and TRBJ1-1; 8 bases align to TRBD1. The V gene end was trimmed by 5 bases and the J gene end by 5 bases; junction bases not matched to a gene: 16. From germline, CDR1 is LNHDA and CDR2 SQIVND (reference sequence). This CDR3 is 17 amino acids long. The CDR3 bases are TGTGCCAGTAGTCCCCTTCCTGGACAGGGTAGGGTTACTGAAGCTTTCTTT. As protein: CASSPLPGQGRVTEAFF.

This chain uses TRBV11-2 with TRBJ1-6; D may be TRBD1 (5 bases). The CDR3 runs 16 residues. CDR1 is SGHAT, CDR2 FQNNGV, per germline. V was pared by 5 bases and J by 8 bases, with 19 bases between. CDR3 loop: CASSPSRQGNDSPLHF. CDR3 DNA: TGTGCCAGCAGCCCCAGCCGTCAGGGAAACGATTCACCCCTCCACTTT.

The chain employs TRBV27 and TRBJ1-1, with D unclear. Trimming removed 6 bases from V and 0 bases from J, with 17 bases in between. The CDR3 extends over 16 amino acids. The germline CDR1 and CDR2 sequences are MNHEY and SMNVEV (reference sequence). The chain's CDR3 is CASRAGSILMNTEAFF. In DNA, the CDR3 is TGTGCCAGCAGGGCGGGCTCCATTTTGATGAACACTGAAGCTTTCTTT.

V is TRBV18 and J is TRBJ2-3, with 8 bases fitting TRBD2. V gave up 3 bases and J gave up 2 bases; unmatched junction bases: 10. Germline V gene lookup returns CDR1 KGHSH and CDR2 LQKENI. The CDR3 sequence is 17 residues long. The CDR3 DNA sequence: TGTGCCAGCTCACCCCTAGCAGCGGGAGCCTTCACAGATACGCAGTATTTT. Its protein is CASSPLAAGAFTDTQYF.

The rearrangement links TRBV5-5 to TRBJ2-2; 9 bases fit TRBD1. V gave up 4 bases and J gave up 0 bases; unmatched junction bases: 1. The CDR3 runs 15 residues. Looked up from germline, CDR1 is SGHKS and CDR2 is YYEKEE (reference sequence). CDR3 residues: CASSRQGANTGELFF. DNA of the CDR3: TGTGCCAGCAGCCGACAGGGGGCGAACACCGGGGAGCTGTTTTTT.

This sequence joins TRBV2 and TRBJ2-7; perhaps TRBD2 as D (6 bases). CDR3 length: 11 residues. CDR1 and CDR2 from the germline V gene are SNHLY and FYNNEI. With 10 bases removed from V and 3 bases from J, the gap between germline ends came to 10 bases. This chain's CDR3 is CATRRGYEQYF. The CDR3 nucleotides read TGTGCCACCCGGAGGGGCTACGAGCAGTACTTC.

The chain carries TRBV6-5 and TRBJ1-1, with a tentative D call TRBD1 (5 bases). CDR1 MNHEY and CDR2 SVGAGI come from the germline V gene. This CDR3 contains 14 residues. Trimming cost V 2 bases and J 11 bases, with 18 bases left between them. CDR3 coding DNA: TGTGCCAGCAGTTACCTACAGGACGGAGTCGGGGCTTTCTTT. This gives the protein CASSYLQDGVGAFF.

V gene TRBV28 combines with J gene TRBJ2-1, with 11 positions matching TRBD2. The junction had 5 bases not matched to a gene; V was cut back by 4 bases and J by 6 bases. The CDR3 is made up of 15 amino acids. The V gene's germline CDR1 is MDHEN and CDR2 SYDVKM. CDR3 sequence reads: CASSSLAGVGNEQFF. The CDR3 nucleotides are TGTGCCAGCAGTTCACTAGCGGGAGTGGGCAATGAGCAGTTCTTC.

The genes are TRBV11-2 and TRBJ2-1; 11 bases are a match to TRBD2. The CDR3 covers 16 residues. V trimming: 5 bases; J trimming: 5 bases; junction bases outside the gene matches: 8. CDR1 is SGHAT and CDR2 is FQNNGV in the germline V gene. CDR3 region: CASSPRSGGANNEQFF. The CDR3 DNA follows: TGTGCCAGCAGCCCACGTAGCGGGGGGGCAAACAATGAGCAGTTCTTC.

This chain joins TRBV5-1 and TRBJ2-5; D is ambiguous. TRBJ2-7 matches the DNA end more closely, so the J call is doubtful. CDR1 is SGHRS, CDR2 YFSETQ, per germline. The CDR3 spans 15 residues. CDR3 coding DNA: TGCGCCAGCAGCTCGCAGGTGTTCGGTAACTACGAGCAGTACTTC. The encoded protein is CASSSQVFGNYEQYF.

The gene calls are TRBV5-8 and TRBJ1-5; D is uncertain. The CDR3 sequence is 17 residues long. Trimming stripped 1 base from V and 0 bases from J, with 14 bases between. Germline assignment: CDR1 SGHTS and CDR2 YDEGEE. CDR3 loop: CASSLNPGSYSNQPQHF. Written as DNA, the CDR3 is TGTGCCAGCAGCTTGAATCCGGGAAGTTATAGCAATCAGCCCCAGCATTTT.

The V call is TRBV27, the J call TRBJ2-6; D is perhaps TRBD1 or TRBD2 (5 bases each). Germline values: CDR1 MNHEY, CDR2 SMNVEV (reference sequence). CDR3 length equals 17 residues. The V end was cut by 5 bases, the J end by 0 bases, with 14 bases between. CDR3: CASSTQTTGSGANVLTF. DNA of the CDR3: TGTGCCAGCAGTACCCAGACTACAGGCTCTGGGGCCAACGTCCTGACTTTC.

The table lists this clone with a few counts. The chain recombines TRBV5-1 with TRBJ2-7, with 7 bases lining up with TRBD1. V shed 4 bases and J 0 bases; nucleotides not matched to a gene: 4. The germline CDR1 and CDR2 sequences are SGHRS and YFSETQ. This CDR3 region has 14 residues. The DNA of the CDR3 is TGCGCCAGCAGCACAGGGGACACCTCCTACGAGCAGTACTTC. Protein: CASSTGDTSYEQYF.

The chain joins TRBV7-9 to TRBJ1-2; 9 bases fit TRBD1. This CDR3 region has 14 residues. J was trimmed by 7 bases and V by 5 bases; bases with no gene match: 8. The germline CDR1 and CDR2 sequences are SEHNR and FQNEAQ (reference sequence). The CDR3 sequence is CASSLTGGIGGYTF. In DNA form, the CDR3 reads TGTGCCAGCAGCCTTACAGGGGGCATCGGTGGCTACACCTTC.

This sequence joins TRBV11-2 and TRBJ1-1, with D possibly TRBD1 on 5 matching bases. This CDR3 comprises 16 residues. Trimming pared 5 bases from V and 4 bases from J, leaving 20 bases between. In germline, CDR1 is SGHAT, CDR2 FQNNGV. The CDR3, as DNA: TGTGCCAGCAGCCTAGGACATAGGGTGTTAGGCACTGAAGCTTTCTTT. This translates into CASSLGHRVLGTEAFF.